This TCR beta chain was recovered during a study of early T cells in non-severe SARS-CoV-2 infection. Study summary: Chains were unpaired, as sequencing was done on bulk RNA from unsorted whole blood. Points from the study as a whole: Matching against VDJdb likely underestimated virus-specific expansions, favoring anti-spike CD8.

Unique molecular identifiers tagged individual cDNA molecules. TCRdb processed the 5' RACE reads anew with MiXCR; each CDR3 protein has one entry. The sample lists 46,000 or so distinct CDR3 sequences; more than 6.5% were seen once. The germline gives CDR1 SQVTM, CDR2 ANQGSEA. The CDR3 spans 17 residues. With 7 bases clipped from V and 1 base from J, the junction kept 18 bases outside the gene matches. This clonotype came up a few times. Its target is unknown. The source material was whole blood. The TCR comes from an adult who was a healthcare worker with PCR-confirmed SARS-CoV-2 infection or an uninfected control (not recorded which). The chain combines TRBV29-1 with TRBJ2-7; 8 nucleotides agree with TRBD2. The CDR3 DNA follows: TGCAGCGCTGAGGTGTTAGCGGGGCCTGGGCTTTCCTACGAGCAGTACTTC. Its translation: CSAEVLAGPGLSYEQYF.